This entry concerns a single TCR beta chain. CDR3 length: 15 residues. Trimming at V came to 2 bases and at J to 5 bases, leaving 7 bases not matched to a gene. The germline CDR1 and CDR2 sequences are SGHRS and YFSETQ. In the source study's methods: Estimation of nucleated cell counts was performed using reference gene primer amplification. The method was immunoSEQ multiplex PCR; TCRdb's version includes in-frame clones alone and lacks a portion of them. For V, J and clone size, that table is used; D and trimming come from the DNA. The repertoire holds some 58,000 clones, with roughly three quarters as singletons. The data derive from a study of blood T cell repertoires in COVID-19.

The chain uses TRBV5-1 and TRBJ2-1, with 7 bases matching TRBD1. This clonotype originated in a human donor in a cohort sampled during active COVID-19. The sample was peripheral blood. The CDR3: CASSLDDRDHNEQFF. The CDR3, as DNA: TGCGCCAGCAGCTTAGATGACAGGGACCACAATGAGCAGTTCTTC.